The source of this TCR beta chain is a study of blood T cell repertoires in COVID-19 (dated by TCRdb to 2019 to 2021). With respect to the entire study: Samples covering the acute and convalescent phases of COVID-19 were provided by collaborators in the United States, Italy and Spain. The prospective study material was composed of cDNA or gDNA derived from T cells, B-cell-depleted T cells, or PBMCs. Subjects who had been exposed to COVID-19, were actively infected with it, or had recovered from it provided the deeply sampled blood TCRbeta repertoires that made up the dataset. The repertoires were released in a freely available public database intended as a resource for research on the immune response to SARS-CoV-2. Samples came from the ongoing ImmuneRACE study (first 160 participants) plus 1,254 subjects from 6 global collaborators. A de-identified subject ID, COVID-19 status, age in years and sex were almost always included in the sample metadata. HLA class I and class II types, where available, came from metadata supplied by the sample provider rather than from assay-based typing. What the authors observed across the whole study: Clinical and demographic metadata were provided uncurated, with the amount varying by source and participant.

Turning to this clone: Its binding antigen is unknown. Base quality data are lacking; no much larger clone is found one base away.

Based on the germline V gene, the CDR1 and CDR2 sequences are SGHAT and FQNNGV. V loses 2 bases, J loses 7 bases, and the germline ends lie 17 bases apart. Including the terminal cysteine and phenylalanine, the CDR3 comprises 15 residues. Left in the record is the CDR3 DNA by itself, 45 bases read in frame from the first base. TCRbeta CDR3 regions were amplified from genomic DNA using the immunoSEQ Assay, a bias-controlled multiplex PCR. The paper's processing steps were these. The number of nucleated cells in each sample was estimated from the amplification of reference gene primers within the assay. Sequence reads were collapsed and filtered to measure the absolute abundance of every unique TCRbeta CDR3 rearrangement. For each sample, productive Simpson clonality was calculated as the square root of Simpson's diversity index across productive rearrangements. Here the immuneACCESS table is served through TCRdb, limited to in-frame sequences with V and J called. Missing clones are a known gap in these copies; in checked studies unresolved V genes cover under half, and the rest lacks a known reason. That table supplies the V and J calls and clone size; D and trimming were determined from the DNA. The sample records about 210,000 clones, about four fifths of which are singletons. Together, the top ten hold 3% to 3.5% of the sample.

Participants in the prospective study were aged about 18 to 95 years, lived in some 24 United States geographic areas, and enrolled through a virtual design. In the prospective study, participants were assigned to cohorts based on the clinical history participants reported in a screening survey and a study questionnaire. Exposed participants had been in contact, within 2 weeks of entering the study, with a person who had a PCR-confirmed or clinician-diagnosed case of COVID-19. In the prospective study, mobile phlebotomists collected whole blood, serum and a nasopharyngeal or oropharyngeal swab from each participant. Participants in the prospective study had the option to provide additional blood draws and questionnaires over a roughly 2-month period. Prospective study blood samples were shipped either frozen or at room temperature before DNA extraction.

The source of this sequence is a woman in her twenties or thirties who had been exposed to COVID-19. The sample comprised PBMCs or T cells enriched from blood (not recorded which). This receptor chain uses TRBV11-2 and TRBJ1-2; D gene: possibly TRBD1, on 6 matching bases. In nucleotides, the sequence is TGTGCCAGCAGCTTAATGGCGGGGGCGGACAGTGGCTACACCTTC. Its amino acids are CASSLMAGADSGYTF.